This TCR beta chain comes out of a study of blood T cell repertoires in COVID-19. Study details: Material from acute and convalescent COVID-19 was sourced from the United States, Italy and Spain. T cells, B-cell-depleted T cells, or PBMCs supplied cDNA or gDNA.

Authors' data handling: Amplified reference gene primers provided the basis for estimating nucleated cell counts. TCRdb's table, derived via immunoSEQ multiplex PCR, lists solely in-frame clones and lacks some. V and J calls and clone size follow that table, whereas D and trimming were derived from the DNA. Among 150,000 to 200,000 clones listed, more than 70% were seen once. V was cut by 5 bases and J by 0 bases, with 7 bases left in between. This CDR3 contains 14 residues. Germline V gene sequence: CDR1 KGHSH, CDR2 LQKENI. The sequencing input was peripheral blood. The chain is built from TRBV18 and TRBJ2-2; D might be TRBD1 (5 bases). The clonotype originates from a woman of 80 years or more with active or convalescent COVID-19. CDR3 bases: TGTGCCAGCTCAAGGGGTGCGAACACCGGGGAGCTGTTTTTT. It translates to CASSRGANTGELFF. Variable domain in full (rest from reference TRBV18 and TRBJ2-2): NAGVMQNPRHLVRRRGQEARLRCSPMKGHSHVYWYRQLPEEGLKFMVYLQKENIIDESGMPKERFSAEFPKEGPSILRIQQVVRGDSAAYFCASSRGANTGELFFGEGSRLTVL.